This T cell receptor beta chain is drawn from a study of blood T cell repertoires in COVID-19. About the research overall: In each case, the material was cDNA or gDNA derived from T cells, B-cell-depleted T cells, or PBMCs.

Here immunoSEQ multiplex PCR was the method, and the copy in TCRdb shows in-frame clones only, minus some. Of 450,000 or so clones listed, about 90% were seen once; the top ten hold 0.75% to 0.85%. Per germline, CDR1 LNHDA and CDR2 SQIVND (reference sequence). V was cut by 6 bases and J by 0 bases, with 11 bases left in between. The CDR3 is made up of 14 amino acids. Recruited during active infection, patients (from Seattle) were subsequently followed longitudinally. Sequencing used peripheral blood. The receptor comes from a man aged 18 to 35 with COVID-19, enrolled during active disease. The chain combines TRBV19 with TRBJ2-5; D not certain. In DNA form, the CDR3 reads TGTGCCAGTAGAGCAACAGTGTACCAAGAGACCCAGTACTTC. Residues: CASRATVYQETQYF.